These 13 T cell receptor beta chains were all obtained from the same sample, sequenced in a study of molecular identifiers for immune sequencing clone quantification. TCRdb ran MiXCR on the PCR reads and lists one entry per CDR3 protein. There are about 630,000 distinct CDR3 sequences in the sample; roughly 27% occur only once, and 0.7% to 0.95% lies in the top ten. What was sequenced was naive CD8+ T cells from blood, with Jurkat cell RNA spiked in. Stated subset: FACS-sorted CD8+CD4-CCR7+CD45RA+ naive T cells. These receptors were taken from a human donor in good health. Some libraries in this study had Jurkat cell RNA spiked in.

This clonotype has only a few counts. This rearrangement joins TRBV4-3 to TRBJ1-6; D unresolved. Trimming pared 0 bases from V and 4 bases from J, leaving 16 bases between. CDR3 length: 18 residues. Germline V gene sequence: CDR1 LGHNA, CDR2 YSLEER. CDR3 nucleotides: TGCGCCAGCAGCCAAGATCGGGTTTACGGTGTTTATAATTCACCCCTCCACTTT. Amino acid sequence: CASSQDRVYGVYNSPLHF.

This clonotype was found a few times. The chain carries TRBV28 and TRBJ2-7; D is undetermined. The germline V gene has CDR1 MDHEN and CDR2 SYDVKM. This CDR3 has 12 amino acids. Here the CDR3 DNA reads TGTGCGACCTGGGTGGTGGGGTACGAGCAGTACTTC. This encodes CATWVVGYEQYF.

This clonotype was picked up a small number of times. The chain has TRBV18 and TRBJ1-1; TRBD1 matches 7 bases. V lost 0 bases to trimming and J lost 2 bases; unmatched junction nucleotides: 3. The germline CDR1 and CDR2 sequences are KGHSH and LQKENI. The length of the CDR3 is 15 residues. CDR3 amino acids: CASSPPGTENTEAFF. The CDR3 DNA reads TGTGCCAGCTCACCACCAGGGACAGAAAACACTGAAGCTTTCTTT.

This clonotype was recorded a few times. V gene TRBV7-6 combines with J gene TRBJ2-2; D might be TRBD2 (5 bases). The CDR3 sequence is 14 residues long. Germline V gene lookup returns CDR1 SGHVS and CDR2 FNYEAQ. Trimming removed 1 base from V and 7 bases from J, with 10 bases in between. The CDR3 sequence is CASSLVASHGELFF. CDR3 sequence (DNA): TGTGCCAGCAGCTTAGTGGCTAGCCACGGGGAGCTGTTTTTT.

This clonotype has at least ten counts. J is TRBJ1-1 and V is TRBV3-1; 7 bases agree with TRBD1. In germline, CDR1 is LGHDT, CDR2 YNNKEL (reference sequence). The CDR3 sequence is 16 residues long. Trimming at V came to 4 bases and at J to 0 bases, leaving 8 bases not matched to a gene. As DNA, the CDR3 is TGTGCCAGCAGCCGACTGACAGGGACCATGAACACTGAAGCTTTCTTT. Its protein is CASSRLTGTMNTEAFF.

This clonotype was seen at least ten times. The V call is TRBV28, the J call TRBJ2-7; no definite D call. Between the trimmed V and J ends, which lost 2 bases and 2 bases, there was a span of 13 bases. The CDR3 length is 15 residues. Germline V lookup: CDR1 MDHEN, CDR2 SYDVKM. CDR3 sequence reads: CASSLDSTRTYEQYF. CDR3 nucleotide sequence: TGTGCCAGCAGTTTAGACTCGACCCGAACCTACGAGCAGTACTTC.

In its sample, this clonotype was seen many times. The rearrangement links TRBV29-1 to TRBJ2-3, with 9 bases matching TRBD2. In germline, CDR1 is SQVTM, CDR2 ANQGSEA. J was trimmed by 4 bases and V by 4 bases; bases with no gene match: 6. The CDR3 contains 14 residues. In DNA form, the CDR3 reads TGCAGCGTTGGACTAGCGGTGGAGCCAGATACGCAGTATTTT. Translated: CSVGLAVEPDTQYF.

This sequence joins TRBV13 and TRBJ2-7; D perhaps matches TRBD2 (5 bases). CDR3 length equals 14 residues. Looked up from germline, CDR1 is PRHDT and CDR2 is FYEKMQ (reference sequence). The V end was cut by 2 bases, the J end by 2 bases, with 10 bases between. In DNA form, the CDR3 reads TGTGCCAGCAGCTTACGGGGTATGCCCTACGAGCAGTACTTC. Protein sequence: CASSLRGMPYEQYF.

The V gene is TRBV20-1, the J gene TRBJ2-5; 7 bases are shared with TRBD2. CDR3 length: 14 residues. CDR1 and CDR2 (germline): DFQATT, SNEGSKA (reference sequence). The CDR3 DNA sequence: TGCAGCTCCGGGGAGGGGTCGGTCCAAGAGACCCAGTACTTC. Amino acid sequence: CSSGEGSVQETQYF.

The chain uses TRBV11-2 and TRBJ1-1, with a weak D call TRBD1 (6 bases). In germline, CDR1 is SGHAT, CDR2 FQNNGV. The CDR3 consists of 17 residues. V lost 5 bases, J lost 3 bases, and 22 bases lay in between. DNA for the CDR3: TGTGCCAGCAGCCCAATCCCGGGACACCAAAGGCACACTGAAGCTTTCTTT. Amino acids: CASSPIPGHQRHTEAFF.

This clonotype was counted many times. The J gene is TRBJ1-5, the V gene TRBV4-1; D not resolved. This CDR3 is 13 amino acids long. The V end lost 0 bases, the J end lost 0 bases, and 0 bases lay between the germline ends. From germline, CDR1 is MGHRA and CDR2 YSYEKL. The CDR3, as DNA: TGCGCCAGCAGCCAAGATAGCAATCAGCCCCAGCATTTT. It specifies CASSQDSNQPQHF.

The V call is TRBV12-3 or TRBV12-4, the J call TRBJ2-7; possible D gene TRBD1, 6 bases. With 5 bases removed from V and 0 bases from J, the gap between germline ends came to 17 bases. This CDR3 region has 16 residues. The CDR3 sequence is CASSQTWTAFSYEQYF. The CDR3 coding sequence is TGTGCCAGCAGTCAAACCTGGACAGCGTTCTCCTACGAGCAGTACTTC.

The V and J genes are TRBV9 and TRBJ2-3, with TRBD2 matching over 8 bases. The trim removed 7 bases at V and 4 bases at J, leaving 5 bases unmatched. Germline CDR1 is SGDLS and CDR2 is YYNGEE. The length of the CDR3 is 13 residues. CDR3 protein: CASSAGDADTQYF. CDR3 bases: TGTGCCAGCTCAGCGGGGGACGCAGATACGCAGTATTTT.